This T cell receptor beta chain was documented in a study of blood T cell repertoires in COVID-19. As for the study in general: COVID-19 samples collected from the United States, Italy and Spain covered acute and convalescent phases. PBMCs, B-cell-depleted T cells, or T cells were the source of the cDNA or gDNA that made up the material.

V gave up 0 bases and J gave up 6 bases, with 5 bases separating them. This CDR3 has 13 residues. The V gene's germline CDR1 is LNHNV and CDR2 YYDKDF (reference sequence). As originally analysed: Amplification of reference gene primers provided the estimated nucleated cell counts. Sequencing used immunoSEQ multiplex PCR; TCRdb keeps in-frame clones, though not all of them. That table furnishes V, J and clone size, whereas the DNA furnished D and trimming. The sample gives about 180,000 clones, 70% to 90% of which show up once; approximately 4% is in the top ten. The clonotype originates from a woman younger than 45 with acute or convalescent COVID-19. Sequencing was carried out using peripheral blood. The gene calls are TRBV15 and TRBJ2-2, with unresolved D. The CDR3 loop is CATSRDIAGELFF. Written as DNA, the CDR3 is TGTGCCACCAGCAGAGATATTGCCGGGGAGCTGTTTTTT.